These 13 T cell receptor beta chains share one sample of origin, sequenced in a study of response to subunit inactivated influenza vaccine. A single record per CDR3 protein comes from TCRdb applying MiXCR to the RT-PCR reads. This table holds 450,000 to 700,000 distinct CDR3 sequences, 12% to 15% found once. The sample consisted of PBMCs from blood, taken less than 13 days after vaccination. The source of these receptors is a man in his fifties or sixties who received an inactivated influenza vaccine.

Comment on this clonotype: A much larger clone differs by one base, so this may be a read error. The rearrangement joins TRBV29-1 to TRBJ2-7; a weak D match, TRBD2 (6 bases). The CDR3 sequence is 13 residues long. Trimming stripped 4 bases from V and 3 bases from J, with 13 bases between. Per germline, CDR1 SQVTM and CDR2 ANQGSEA. CDR3 loop: CSVVAGRHYEQYF. CDR3 sequence (DNA): TGCAGCGTTGTTGCGGGGAGGCACTACGAGCAGTACTTC.

In its sample, this clonotype was seen a few times. This rearrangement joins TRBV5-1 to TRBJ1-4, with 7 bases that match TRBD1. This CDR3 comprises 14 residues. V dropped 0 bases and J dropped 6; count of bases not matched to a gene: 2. Germline CDR1 reads SGHRS; CDR2 reads YFSETQ. Here the CDR3 DNA reads TGCGCCAGCAGCTTGGATGGGACAGATGAAAAACTGTTTTTT. Its translation is CASSLDGTDEKLFF.

This clonotype has only a few counts. The rearrangement links TRBV6-5 to TRBJ2-3, with D perhaps given as TRBD1 or TRBD2 (5 bases each). This CDR3 contains 17 residues. CDR1 is MNHEY and CDR2 is SVGAGI in the germline V gene. The V and J ends lost 1 base and 1 base respectively, with 15 bases between them. The CDR3 DNA sequence: TGTGCCAGCAGTTACTGGAACCGGGACCGAGGCACAGATACGCAGTATTTT. This codes for CASSYWNRDRGTDTQYF.

This clonotype has a handful of counts. The chain uses TRBV7-2 and TRBJ1-5; no reliable D call. Trimming removed 5 bases from V and 3 bases from J, with 11 bases in between. Germline V gives CDR1 SGHTA, CDR2 FQGNSA. The length of the CDR3 is 14 residues. The CDR3 sequence is CASSHGPSNQPQHF. As DNA, the CDR3 is TGTGCCAGCAGCCACGGGCCCTCCAATCAGCCCCAGCATTTT.

This clonotype has only a few counts. This chain links TRBV5-1 with TRBJ1-1; 7 positions agree with TRBD1. In germline, CDR1 is SGHRS, CDR2 YFSETQ. CDR3 length: 17 residues. J was trimmed by 0 bases and V by 2 bases; bases with no gene match: 10. CDR3 DNA sequence: TGCGCCAGCAGCTTAGTACAGACAGGGATCATGAACACTGAAGCTTTCTTT. It codes for CASSLVQTGIMNTEAFF.

This sequence joins TRBV12-3 or TRBV12-4 and TRBJ1-5; D ambiguous. This CDR3 has 13 amino acids. V was trimmed by 7 bases and J by 4 bases, leaving 11 bases between them. In DNA, the CDR3 is TGTGCCAGCACCCTAGGTTGGAATCAGCCCCAGCATTTT. It encodes CASTLGWNQPQHF.

The gene calls are TRBV20-1 and TRBJ2-1; tentative D call: TRBD2 (7 bases). CDR1 is DFQATT and CDR2 is SNEGSKA in the germline V gene (reference sequence). The V and J ends lost 3 bases and 0 bases respectively, with 15 bases between them. The CDR3 consists of 16 residues. The chain's CDR3 is CSARRGGGVSYNEQFF. DNA for the CDR3: TGCAGTGCTAGGAGGGGGGGAGGGGTCTCCTACAATGAGCAGTTCTTC.

The sample holds a few counts of this clonotype. This chain uses TRBV29-1 with TRBJ2-1, with 8 positions matching TRBD2. Germline V gene data show CDR1 as SQVTM and CDR2 as ANQGSEA. Trimming cost V 3 bases and J 4 bases; bases outside gene matches: 11. This CDR3 comprises 16 residues. CDR3: CSVDWGLAGGYNEQFF. Here the CDR3 DNA reads TGCAGCGTTGATTGGGGCCTAGCGGGCGGTTACAATGAGCAGTTCTTC.

CDR3 nucleotides: TGCAGTGCTAGATGGGGGGGGGTTCGGTACGAGCAGTACTTC. Encoded protein: CSARWGGVRYEQYF. The rearrangement links TRBV20-1 to TRBJ2-7; 7 bases line up with TRBD2. Germline lookup yields CDR1 DFQATT and CDR2 SNEGSKA (reference sequence). V lost 2 bases and J lost 4; bases outside the gene matches: 8. CDR3 length: 14 residues.

In its sample, this clonotype was seen a few times. J is TRBJ2-3 and V is TRBV12-3 or TRBV12-4; D unresolved. V gave up 0 bases and J gave up 6 bases, with 13 bases separating them. The CDR3 has 15 residues. CDR3 nucleotides: TGTGCCAGCAGTTTAGCTACCGGGCCTGGGGATACGCAGTATTTT. This sequence encodes CASSLATGPGDTQYF.

This clonotype has more than one count but fewer than ten. The V call is TRBV19, the J call TRBJ2-5; 7 bases are shared with TRBD1. CDR3 length: 16 amino acids. Germline CDR1 is LNHDA and CDR2 is SQIVND (reference sequence). V lost 5 bases to trimming and J lost 5 bases; unmatched junction nucleotides: 14. CDR3 residues: CASSPLSTGKRETQYF. DNA for the CDR3: TGTGCCAGTAGTCCACTCTCGACAGGGAAAAGGGAGACCCAGTACTTC.

The sample holds many counts of this clonotype. This chain links TRBV11-2 with TRBJ2-7, with a possible D match to TRBD1 (5 bases). The CDR3 consists of 11 residues. Trimming took off 6 bases at V and 6 bases at J, with 9 bases between the two ends. Germline V gene sequence: CDR1 SGHAT, CDR2 FQNNGV. CDR3 nucleotide sequence: TGTGCCAGCAGGGTGGGGCTCGAGCAGTACTTC. Translation gives CASRVGLEQYF.

This clonotype occurred many times. The chain links TRBV4-3 to TRBJ2-3; D is perhaps TRBD1 (6 bases). This CDR3 region has 15 residues. The germline CDR1 and CDR2 sequences are LGHNA and YSLEER. Trimming removed 2 bases at V and 2 bases at J, with 11 bases between. The CDR3 spells CASSQTGQDTDTQYF. Written as DNA, the CDR3 is TGCGCCAGCAGCCAAACGGGACAAGACACAGATACGCAGTATTTT.